Included here is one T cell receptor beta chain sequence, with context. The source of the sample is a study of blood T cells in healthy people across ages. A second PCR of about 7 to 11 cycles used a sample-barcoded 5' primer and a J-beta primer mix. In TCRdb, the 5' RACE reads were re-called with MiXCR into one record per CDR3 protein. There are about 1.6 million distinct CDR3 sequences in the sample; about 31% occur only once, and roughly 12% lies in the top ten. Germline V gene sequence: CDR1 MNHEY, CDR2 SVGEGT. CDR3 length: 14 amino acids. The V segment lost 2 bases and the J segment 10 bases; nucleotides outside the gene matches: 10.

J is TRBJ1-2 and V is TRBV6-2 or TRBV6-3; 7 bases map to TRBD1. The receptor comes from a woman in her thirties in good health. The sample comprised blood. The CDR3 DNA reads as TGTGCCAGCAGTTACGCCCGACAGGGATACGACTACACCTTC. The encoded protein is CASSYARQGYDYTF.